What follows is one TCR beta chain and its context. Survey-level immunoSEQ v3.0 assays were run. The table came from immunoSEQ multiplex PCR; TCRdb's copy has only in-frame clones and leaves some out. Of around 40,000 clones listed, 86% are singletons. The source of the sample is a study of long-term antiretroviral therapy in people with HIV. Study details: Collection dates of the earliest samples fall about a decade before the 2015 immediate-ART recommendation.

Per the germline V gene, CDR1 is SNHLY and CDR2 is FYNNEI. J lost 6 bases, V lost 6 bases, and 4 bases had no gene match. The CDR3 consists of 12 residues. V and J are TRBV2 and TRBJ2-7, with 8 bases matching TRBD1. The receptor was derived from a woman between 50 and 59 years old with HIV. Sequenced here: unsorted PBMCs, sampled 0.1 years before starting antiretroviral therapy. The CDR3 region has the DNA TGTGCCAGCAGCGGGACAGGCGTCGAGCAGTACTTC. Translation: CASSGTGVEQYF. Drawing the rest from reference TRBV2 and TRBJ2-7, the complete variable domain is EPEVTQTPSHQVTQMGQEVILRCVPISNHLYFYWYRQILGQKVEFLVSFYNNEISEKSEIFDDQFSVERPDGSNFTLKIRSTKLEDSAMYFCASSGTGVEQYFGPGTRLTVT.